This T cell receptor beta chain came from a study of blood T cell repertoires in COVID-19. Using immunoSEQ multiplex PCR, the repertoire was profiled, and TCRdb retains in-frame clones only, with some absent. Of about 33,000 clones detected, around four fifths appear once; the ten largest clones hold 16%. This CDR3 region has 14 residues. V dropped 7 bases and J dropped 5 bases, with 15 bases sitting between them. CDR1 is SEHNR, CDR2 FQNEAQ, per germline (reference sequence). The sequencing sample was made of peripheral blood. The chain recombines TRBV7-9 with TRBJ2-1, with TRBD2 as a possible D gene (6 bases). This receptor was obtained from a man between 70 and 80 years old with acute or convalescent COVID-19. The DNA for the CDR3 is TGTGCCAGCATCTGGGGGGTTCTTAACAATGAGCAGTTCTTC. It yields the protein CASIWGVLNNEQFF.